Below are 5 T cell receptor beta chains sequenced from a single sample in a study of technical replicates of blood from a handful of donors (dated by TCRdb to about 2017). Library generation was performed with the immunoSEQ multiplex PCR assay. TCRdb took this table from immuneACCESS and kept in-frame rearrangements with V and J called. Such tables lack part of the clones; where checked against another copy, unresolved V genes explain under half of the gap, and the rest is unexplained. The sample table holds tens of thousands of clones, of which 80% to 95% were seen once. The ten largest clonotypes hold less than 4.5% of the sample. The sequencing sample was made of PBMCs. Every receptor here comes from a human donor in good health. Some clones in this sample may be carry-over from other donors' samples.

V and J are TRBV19 and TRBJ2-6; 9 nucleotides match TRBD1. The CDR3 covers 17 residues. CDR1 and CDR2 (germline): LNHDA, SQIVND (reference sequence). With 3 bases clipped from V and 4 bases from J, the junction kept 7 bases outside the gene matches. The CDR3 sequence is CASSIRDRANGANVLTF. DNA for the CDR3: TGTGCCAGTAGTATCCGGGACAGGGCTAACGGGGCCAACGTCCTGACTTTC.

This clone is a singleton in its sample. The chain links TRBV5-1 to TRBJ1-3; no reliable D call. This CDR3 has 14 residues. Trimming shortened V by 1 base and J by 4 bases, and 9 bases separated the two germline ends. In germline, CDR1 is SGHRS, CDR2 YFSETQ. CDR3 coding DNA: TGCGCCAGCAGCTTGTCGAGTTCGGGAAACACCATATATTTT. It is translated as CASSLSSSGNTIYF.

In this sample, this clone turned up once. The chain couples TRBV4-1 to TRBJ1-6; D might be TRBD1 (5 bases). The CDR3 runs 14 residues. Trimming cost V 1 base and J 19 bases, with 20 bases left between them. CDR1 and CDR2 (germline): MGHRA, YSYEKL. CDR3 nucleotides: TGCGCCAGCAGCCAAGCCCGCGGGGCGCAAGTATCTCACTTT. This gives the protein CASSQARGAQVSHF.

Here the CDR3 reads CASGLGQGWEKLFF. The CDR3 DNA reads TGTGCTAGTGGTTTGGGACAGGGATGGGAAAAACTGTTTTTT. The genes are TRBV12-5 and TRBJ1-4; 7 positions agree with TRBD1. The CDR3 is 14 residues long. J gave up 8 bases and V 1 base, and 4 bases lay outside the gene matches. Germline V CDR1 and CDR2: LGHNT, FRNRAP. The whole variable domain, remainder taken from reference TRBV12-5 and TRBJ1-4, is DARVTQTPRHKVTEMGQEVTMRCQPILGHNTVFWYRQTMMQGLELLAYFRNRAPLDDSGMPKDRFSAEMPDATLATLKIQPSEPRDSAVYFCASGLGQGWEKLFFGSGTQLSVL.

This chain links TRBV7-9 with TRBJ1-1; D is perhaps TRBD1 (6 bases). V was clipped by 1 base and J by 0 bases, with 9 bases between them. The CDR3 has 15 residues. CDR1 and CDR2 from the germline V gene are SEHNR and FQNEAQ (reference sequence). The CDR3 DNA follows: TGTGCCAGCAGCTTAGACGCAGGGGTGAACACTGAAGCTTTCTTT. This codes for CASSLDAGVNTEAFF.